This T cell receptor (beta chain) was captured in a study of cytomegalovirus exposure and HLA in healthy donors. About this clone itself: The antigen is unknown.

Only in-frame clones appear in the TCRdb table, and some are missing; sequencing was by immunoSEQ multiplex PCR. The sample includes some 150,000 clones, roughly 89% of them seen just once. Study results and limitations: Researchers catalogued some 160 TCR beta chains as cytomegalovirus-associated. Most TCR sequences were uncommon, yet certain public TCRs appeared in many donors.

Germline CDR1 reads SGDLS; CDR2 reads YYNGEE. With 3 bases removed from V and 0 bases from J, the gap between germline ends came to 7 bases. The CDR3 is 14 residues long. Source material: PBMCs. V and J are TRBV9 and TRBJ1-3; D gene unclear. The receptor was derived from a woman aged 18-29 years in good health and CMV-seropositive. CDR3: CASSAGFSGNTIYF. The CDR3 region has the DNA TGTGCCAGCAGCGCCGGGTTCTCTGGAAACACCATATATTTT.